One sample yielded the 13 T cell receptor beta chains listed below, sequenced in a study of CD4 T cells in relation to SARS-CoV-2 and coronaviruses (dated by TCRdb to about 2021). The antigens for these receptors are not known. Receptors were amplified or captured by the immunoSEQ multiplex PCR assay. TCRdb carries this immuneACCESS record with in-frame sequences only. Its versions omit some clonotypes, under half of them owing to an unresolved V gene in the studies checked, with the rest unexplained. The sample has approximately 14,000 clones on record, roughly 78% of them singletons. Around 19% of the sample is held by the ten biggest clonotypes. CD4+ T cells from unexposed donors were collected before the COVID-19 pandemic (2011-2018). The EasySep CD4+ T cell isolation kit was used to isolate CD4+ T cells once the cultures had run for ten to eleven days. The specimen sequenced was CD4+ T cells from PBMCs, cultured in vitro. Receptors were obtained from a human donor in good health.

This chain uses TRBV10-3 with TRBJ2-1, with 7 bases fitting TRBD2. This CDR3 contains 17 residues. Germline V gives CDR1 ENHRY, CDR2 SYGVKD. Trimming took 3 bases from V and 2 from J; bases not matched to a gene: 10. The CDR3 here is CAISDSGGGKPYNEQFF. In DNA form, the CDR3 reads TGTGCCATCAGTGACTCCGGGGGAGGGAAACCCTACAATGAGCAGTTCTTC.

The chain combines TRBV28 with TRBJ2-5; D uncertain. The CDR3 sequence is 12 residues long. The V and J ends lost 8 bases and 1 base respectively, with 8 bases between them. Germline loops: CDR1 MDHEN, CDR2 SYDVKM. This CDR3 reads CASGSAQETQYF. CDR3 bases: TGTGCCAGCGGGTCGGCCCAAGAGACCCAGTACTTC. The whole variable domain, remainder taken from reference TRBV28 and TRBJ2-5, is DVKVTQSSRYLVKRTGEKVFLECVQDMDHENMFWYRQDPGLGLRLIYFSYDVKMKEKGDIPEGYSVSREKKERFSLILESASTNQTSMYLCASGSAQETQYFGPGTRLLVL.

The sample holds one count of this clone. The chain links TRBV30 to TRBJ2-1; D may be TRBD2 (6 bases). This CDR3 region has 13 residues. V lost 0 bases, J lost 8 bases, and 11 bases lay in between. The germline V gene encodes CDR1 GTSNPN and CDR2 SVGIG (reference sequence). CDR3 sequence reads: CAWSVQLAHEQFF. The CDR3 coding sequence is TGTGCCTGGAGTGTACAACTAGCCCATGAGCAGTTCTTC.

V gene TRBV11-3 combines with J gene TRBJ2-1; D gene ambiguous. Germline lookup yields CDR1 SGHNT and CDR2 YENEEA. This CDR3 has 15 residues. V lost 4 bases and J 6 bases, leaving 16 bases between the germline ends. The DNA for the CDR3 is TGTGCCAGCAGCTACGTTTTGCGGCGAAGCAATGAGCAGTTCTTC. Protein: CASSYVLRRSNEQFF.

J is TRBJ2-7 and V is TRBV2, with D tentatively TRBD1 (8 bases). Germline CDR1 reads SNHLY; CDR2 reads FYNNEI. V was trimmed by 6 bases and J by 3 bases, leaving 12 bases between them. The CDR3 runs to 13 residues. The CDR3 region has the DNA TGTGCCAGCAGACAGGGGGGGAACTACGAGCAGTACTTC. Encoded protein: CASRQGGNYEQYF. Based on the CDR3 plus reference TRBV2 and TRBJ2-7, the full variable domain is EPEVTQTPSHQVTQMGQEVILRCVPISNHLYFYWYRQILGQKVEFLVSFYNNEISEKSEIFDDQFSVERPDGSNFTLKIRSTKLEDSAMYFCASRQGGNYEQYFGPGTRLTVT.

The V and J genes are TRBV5-1 and TRBJ2-3; no definite D call. Germline CDR1 reads SGHRS; CDR2 reads YFSETQ. There are 11 residues in the CDR3. Deletions cut 1 base from V and 3 bases from J, with 0 bases between. CDR3 coding DNA: TGCGCCAGCAGCTTGACAGATACGCAGTATTTT. Its protein is CASSLTDTQYF. Full variable domain (outside the CDR3, taken from reference TRBV5-1 and TRBJ2-3): KAGVTQTPRYLIKTRGQQVTLSCSPISGHRSVSWYQQTPGQGLQFLFEYFSETQRNKGNFPGRFSGRQFSNSRSEMNVSTLELGDSALYLCASSLTDTQYFGPGTRLTVL.

This chain connects TRBV2 to TRBJ2-3; tentatively, D is TRBD2 (6 bases). CDR3 length equals 12 residues. Looked up from germline, CDR1 is SNHLY and CDR2 is FYNNEI. V was shortened by 5 bases and J by 10 bases, with 13 bases between the two germline ends. The CDR3 reads CASSSRPGAQYF. The CDR3 DNA reads as TGTGCCAGCAGTTCCCGCCCGGGGGCGCAGTATTTT.

This clone was counted once. The chain joins TRBV5-8 to TRBJ1-5; D is unresolved. Germline-derived CDR1 and CDR2 are SGHTS and YDEGEE. The CDR3 length is 13 residues. The V end lost 0 bases, the J end lost 7 bases, and 8 bases lay between the germline ends. The CDR3 coding sequence is TGTGCCAGCAGCTTGGCCCAACAGCAGCCCCAGCATTTT. Protein product: CASSLAQQQPQHF.

This chain joins TRBV30 and TRBJ2-1, with D uncertain. Between the trimmed V and J ends, which lost 3 bases and 8 bases, there was a span of 11 bases. CDR3 length equals 12 residues. The germline V gene has CDR1 GTSNPN and CDR2 SVGIG (reference sequence). CDR3 protein: CAWRMGGHEQFF. DNA for the CDR3: TGTGCCTGGAGAATGGGCGGCCATGAGCAGTTCTTC.

The rearrangement uses TRBV27 and TRBJ1-2, with D hard to call. Looked up from germline, CDR1 is MNHEY and CDR2 is SMNVEV (reference sequence). The CDR3 contains 13 residues. Trimming removed 6 bases at V and 3 bases at J, with 11 bases between. In DNA form, the CDR3 reads TGTGCCAGCAGACCCGACGTAGACTATGGCTACACCTTC. This translates into CASRPDVDYGYTF.

This sequence joins TRBV7-7 and TRBJ2-2; the match to TRBD2 covers 10 bases. This CDR3 contains 18 residues. V was pared by 3 bases and J by 1 base, with 8 bases of the junction left unmatched. Germline CDR1 SSHAT, CDR2 FNYEAQ (reference sequence). The CDR3 region is CASSFRERLAGNTGELFF. As DNA, the CDR3 is TGTGCCAGCAGCTTTCGTGAAAGACTAGCGGGGAACACCGGGGAGCTGTTTTTT.

The chain links TRBV18 to TRBJ2-7; D uncertain. Germline-derived CDR1 and CDR2 are KGHSH and LQKENI. The CDR3 has 11 amino acids. V lost 3 bases to trimming and J lost 7 bases, with 7 bases between them. The CDR3, as DNA: TGTGCCAGCTCACCTGGGGAAGAGCAGTACTTC. This translates into CASSPGEEQYF.

V gene TRBV5-6 combines with J gene TRBJ1-6; TRBD1 agrees at 8 bases. V lost 0 bases and J lost 4; bases outside the gene matches: 6. The CDR3 length is 17 residues. Germline loops: CDR1 SGHDT, CDR2 YYEEEE. The chain's CDR3 is CASSLARTGPYNSPLHF. CDR3 in DNA: TGTGCCAGCAGCTTGGCCCGGACAGGGCCATATAATTCACCCCTCCACTTT.